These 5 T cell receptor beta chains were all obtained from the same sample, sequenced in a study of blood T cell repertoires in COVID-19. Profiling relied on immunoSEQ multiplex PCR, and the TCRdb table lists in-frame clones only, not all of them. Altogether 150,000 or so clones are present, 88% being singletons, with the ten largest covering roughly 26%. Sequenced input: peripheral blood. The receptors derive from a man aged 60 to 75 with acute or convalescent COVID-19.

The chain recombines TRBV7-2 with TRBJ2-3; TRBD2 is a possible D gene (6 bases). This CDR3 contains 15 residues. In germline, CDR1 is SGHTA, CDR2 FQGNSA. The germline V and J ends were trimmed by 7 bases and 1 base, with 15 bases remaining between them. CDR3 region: CASTPSGVGTDTQYF. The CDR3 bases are TGTGCCAGCACCCCATCGGGGGTTGGCACAGATACGCAGTATTTT.

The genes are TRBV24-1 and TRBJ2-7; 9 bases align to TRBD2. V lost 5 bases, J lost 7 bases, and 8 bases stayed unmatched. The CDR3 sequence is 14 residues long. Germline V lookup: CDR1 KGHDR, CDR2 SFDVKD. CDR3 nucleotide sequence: TGTGCCACCAGTGTCGGCGGGGGGGGAGGGGAGCAGTACTTC. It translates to CATSVGGGGGEQYF.

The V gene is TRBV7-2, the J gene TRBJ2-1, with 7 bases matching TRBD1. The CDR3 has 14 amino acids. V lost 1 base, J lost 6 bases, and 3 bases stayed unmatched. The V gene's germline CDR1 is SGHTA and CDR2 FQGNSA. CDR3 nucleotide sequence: TGTGCCAGCAGCTTAGACAGGGGCGTCAATGAGCAGTTCTTC. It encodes CASSLDRGVNEQFF.

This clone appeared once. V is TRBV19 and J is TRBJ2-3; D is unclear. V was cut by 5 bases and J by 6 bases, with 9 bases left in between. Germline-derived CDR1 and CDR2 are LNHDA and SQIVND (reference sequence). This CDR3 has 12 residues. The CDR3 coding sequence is TGTGCCAGTAGTCTCCAAGCGGATACGCAGTATTTT. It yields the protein CASSLQADTQYF.

CDR3 DNA: TGTGCCAGTAGTATACCTAGCGGGAGCTCCTACAATGAGCAGTTCTTC. This encodes CASSIPSGSSYNEQFF. The chain joins TRBV19 to TRBJ2-1; 10 nucleotides match TRBD2. The junction had 1 base not matched to a gene; V was cut back by 2 bases and J by 0 bases. Per the germline V gene, CDR1 is LNHDA and CDR2 is SQIVND (reference sequence). The CDR3 loop spans 16 amino acids.